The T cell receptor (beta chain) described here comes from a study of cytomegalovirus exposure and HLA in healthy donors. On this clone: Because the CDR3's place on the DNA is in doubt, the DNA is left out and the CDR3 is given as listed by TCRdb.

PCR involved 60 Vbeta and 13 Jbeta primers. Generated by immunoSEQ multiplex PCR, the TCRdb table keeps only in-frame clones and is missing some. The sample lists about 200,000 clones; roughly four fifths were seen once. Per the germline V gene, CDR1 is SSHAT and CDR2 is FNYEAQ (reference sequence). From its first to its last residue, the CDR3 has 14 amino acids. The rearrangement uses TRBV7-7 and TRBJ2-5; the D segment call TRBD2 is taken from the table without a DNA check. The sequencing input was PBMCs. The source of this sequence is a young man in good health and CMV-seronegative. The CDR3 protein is CASAPGLAGETQYF.